The TCR beta chain described here comes from a study of response to subunit inactivated influenza vaccine. TCRdb re-analysed the RT-PCR reads in MiXCR, keeping a single row per CDR3 protein. The sample holds hundreds of thousands of distinct CDR3 sequences, about 7.6% seen once. Study results and limitations: Each seasonal flu vaccination may recruit only limited new T cells, authors suggested.

On this clonotype itself: Its target is unknown.

The input for sequencing was PBMCs from blood, taken around 2 years after vaccination. The TCR comes from a man between 50 and 69 years old who received an inactivated influenza vaccine.

The CDR3 DNA sequence: TGTGCCAGCAGCGTAGTGTGGAACACCGGGGAGCTGTTTTTT. Translation gives CASSVVWNTGELFF. V usage is TRBV9 and J usage is TRBJ2-2; D not resolved. Trimming shortened V by 0 bases and J by 1 base, and 4 bases separated the two germline ends. This CDR3 is 14 amino acids long. Germline assignment: CDR1 SGDLS and CDR2 YYNGEE.